The present entry profiles one T cell receptor beta chain with its context. The antigen is undetermined. The PCR was carried out with 60 Vbeta primers and 13 Jbeta primers. Generated by immunoSEQ multiplex PCR, the TCRdb table keeps only in-frame clones and is missing some. Its clone listing holds approximately 70,000 clones. The record originates from a study of cytomegalovirus exposure and HLA in healthy donors. The CDR3 contains 14 residues. CDR1 and CDR2 (germline): SGDLS, YYNGEE. V gave up 4 bases and J gave up 6 bases; unmatched junction bases: 7. Whole-study results and caveats: A few CMV-associated chains were confirmed in vitro to be specific for CMV antigens.

This clonotype was obtained from a woman between 35 and 50 years old in good health and CMV-seropositive. This chain links TRBV9 with TRBJ2-3; 8 bases map to TRBD1. Sequences were obtained from PBMCs. In DNA form, the CDR3 reads TGTGCCAGCAGCCTCGACAGGGGTTCGGATACGCAGTATTTT. It translates to CASSLDRGSDTQYF. The entire variable domain, with the rest obtained from reference TRBV9 and TRBJ2-3, is as follows: DSGVTQTPKHLITATGQRVTLRCSPRSGDLSVYWYQQSLDQGLQFLIQYYNGEERAKGNILERFSAQQFPDLHSELNLSSLELGDSALYFCASSLDRGSDTQYFGPGTRLTVL.